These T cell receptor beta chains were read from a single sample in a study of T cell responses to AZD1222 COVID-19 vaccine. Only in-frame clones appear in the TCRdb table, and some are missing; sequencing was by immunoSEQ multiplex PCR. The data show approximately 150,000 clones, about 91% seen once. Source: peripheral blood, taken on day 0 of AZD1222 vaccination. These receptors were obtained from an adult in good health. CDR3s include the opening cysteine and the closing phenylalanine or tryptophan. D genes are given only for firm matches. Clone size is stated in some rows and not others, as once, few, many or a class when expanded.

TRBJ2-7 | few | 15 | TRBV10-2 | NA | CASSEPKSQPTEQYF | TGCGCCAGCAGTGAGCCAAAGTCCCAGCCAACCGAGCAGTACTTC
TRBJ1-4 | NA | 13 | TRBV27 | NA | CASSATVNEKLFF | TGTGCCAGCAGTGCGACAGTAAATGAAAAACTGTTTTTT
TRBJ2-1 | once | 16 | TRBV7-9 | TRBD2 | CASSDPTSGVYNEQFF | TGTGCCAGCAGCGACCCCACTAGCGGGGTATACAATGAGCAGTTCTTC
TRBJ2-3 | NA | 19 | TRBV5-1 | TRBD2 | CASRSPKVAGGLSPDTQYF | TGCGCCAGCAGATCCCCGAAGGTAGCGGGGGGGCTCTCCCCAGATACGCAGTATTTT
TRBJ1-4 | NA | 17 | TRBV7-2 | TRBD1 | CASSLDPGGSLFEKLFF | TGTGCCAGCAGCTTAGATCCAGGGGGCTCGCTTTTTGAAAAACTGTTTTTT
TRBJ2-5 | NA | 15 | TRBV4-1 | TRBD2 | CASSQDLGRGETQYF | TGCGCCAGCAGCCAAGATCTCGGGAGGGGAGAGACCCAGTACTTC
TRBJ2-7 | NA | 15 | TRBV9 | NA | CASSVGRNMAYEQYF | TGTGCCAGCAGCGTAGGCCGCAATATGGCCTACGAGCAGTACTTC
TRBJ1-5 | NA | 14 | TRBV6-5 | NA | CASSYVGYNQPQHF | TGTGCCAGCAGTTACGTGGGGTACAATCAGCCCCAGCATTTT
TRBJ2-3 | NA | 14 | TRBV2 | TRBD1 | CASSGTGGADTQYF | TGTGCCAGCAGTGGGACAGGGGGCGCGGATACGCAGTATTTT
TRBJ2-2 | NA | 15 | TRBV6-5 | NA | CASSYRTANTGELFF | TGTGCCAGCAGTTACAGGACGGCGAACACCGGGGAGCTGTTTTTT
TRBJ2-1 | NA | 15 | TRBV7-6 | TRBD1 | CASSPNPGQWNEQFF | TGTGCCAGCAGTCCTAACCCGGGACAGTGGAATGAGCAGTTCTTC
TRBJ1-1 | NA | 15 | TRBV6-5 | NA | CASSYWGRENTEAFF | TGTGCCAGCAGTTACTGGGGACGGGAGAACACTGAAGCTTTCTTT
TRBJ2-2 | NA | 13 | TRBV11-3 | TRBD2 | CASGLADTGELFF | TGTGCCAGCGGGCTAGCGGACACCGGGGAGCTGTTTTTT
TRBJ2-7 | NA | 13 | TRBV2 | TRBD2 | CASGGVFSYEQYF | TGTGCCAGCGGGGGGGTTTTCTCCTACGAGCAGTACTTC
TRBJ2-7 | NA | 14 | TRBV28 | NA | CASSPPGGLYEQYF | TGTGCCAGCAGTCCCCCCGGTGGGTTGTACGAGCAGTACTTC
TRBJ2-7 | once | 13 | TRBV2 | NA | CASGDRRYPEQYF | TGTGCCAGTGGTGATAGAAGGTACCCCGAGCAGTACTTC
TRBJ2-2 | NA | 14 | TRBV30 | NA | CAWSGLVSSGELFF | TGTGCCTGGAGTGGACTAGTTAGTAGCGGGGAGCTGTTTTTT
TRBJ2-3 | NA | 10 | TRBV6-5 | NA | CASRSDTQYF | TGTGCCAGCAGATCAGATACGCAGTATTTT
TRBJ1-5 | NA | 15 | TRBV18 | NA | CASSPSQHSNQPQHF | TGTGCCAGCTCACCCTCGCAGCATAGCAATCAGCCCCAGCATTTT
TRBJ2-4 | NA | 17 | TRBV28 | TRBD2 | CASSRPGLAGAKNIQYF | TGTGCCAGCAGTCGACCCGGACTAGCGGGAGCCAAAAACATTCAGTACTTC
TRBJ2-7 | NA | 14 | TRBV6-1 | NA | CASSETGQPYEQYF | TGTGCCAGCAGTGAAACCGGACAGCCCTACGAGCAGTACTTC
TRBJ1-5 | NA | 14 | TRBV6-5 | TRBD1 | CASRGQGDYQPQHF | TGTGCCAGCAGGGGACAGGGTGATTATCAGCCCCAGCATTTT
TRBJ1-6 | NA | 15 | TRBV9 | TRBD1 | CASSPATGGGSPLHF | TGTGCCAGCAGCCCAGCGACAGGGGGAGGTTCACCCCTCCACTTT
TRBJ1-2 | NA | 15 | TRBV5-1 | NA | CASSLAPGRDYGYTF | TGCGCCAGCAGCTTGGCTCCGGGTAGAGACTATGGCTACACCTTC
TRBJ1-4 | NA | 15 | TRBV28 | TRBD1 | CASSLQQGSREKLFF | TGTGCCAGCAGTCTCCAACAGGGGAGTAGGGAAAAACTGTTTTTT
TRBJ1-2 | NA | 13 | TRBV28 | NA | CASRQGTRYGYTF | TGTGCCAGCAGACAGGGAACAAGGTATGGCTACACCTTC
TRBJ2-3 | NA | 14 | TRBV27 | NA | CASSLASGVDTQYF | TGTGCCAGCAGTTTAGCGTCTGGGGTGGATACGCAGTATTTT
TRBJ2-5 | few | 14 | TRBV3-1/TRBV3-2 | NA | CASSQRGQQETQYF | TGTGCCAGCAGTCAGCGGGGACAGCAAGAGACCCAGTACTTC
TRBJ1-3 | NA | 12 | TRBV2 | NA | CASRQLGNTIYF | TGTGCCAGCCGACAGCTTGGAAACACCATATATTTT
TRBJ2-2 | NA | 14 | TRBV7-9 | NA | CASSLGANTGELFF | TGTGCCAGCAGCTTAGGCGCGAACACCGGGGAGCTGTTTTTT
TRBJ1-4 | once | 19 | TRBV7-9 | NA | CASSLPTMGQAKGNEKLFF | TGTGCCAGCAGCTTACCGACCATGGGGCAGGCCAAGGGCAATGAAAAACTGTTTTTT
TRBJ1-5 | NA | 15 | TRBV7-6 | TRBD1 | CASSSGTEPFQPQHF | TGTGCCAGCAGCTCCGGGACAGAACCTTTCCAGCCCCAGCATTTT
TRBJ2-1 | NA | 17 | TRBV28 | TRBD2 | CASSFRAGGKNPNEQFF | TGTGCCAGCAGTTTTAGGGCGGGAGGGAAAAATCCCAATGAGCAGTTCTTC